The rows below give T cell receptor beta chains drawn from one sample of a study of T cell changes during pregnancy in multiple sclerosis. Produced via immunoSEQ multiplex PCR; TCRdb's table is partial and in-frame only. Of under 95,000 clones in the sample, about 94% were seen once. Sequencing used peripheral blood, obtained in the second trimester of pregnancy. These receptors were collected from a female donor in good health, enrolled as a control in a pregnancy study. CDR3s include the opening cysteine and the closing phenylalanine or tryptophan. A D gene is named only where the DNA matches it firmly. For some rows the clone size is stated as once, few or many, or as a class when expanded; others skip it.

-	-	TRBV29-1	TRBJ1-1	CSFTGDRSGNTEAFF	TGCAGCTTCACGGGGGATAGAAGCGGGAACACTGAAGCTTTCTTT
TRBD1	-	TRBV7-9	TRBJ2-2	CASSFTGGSGELFF	TGTGCCAGCAGCTTCACAGGGGGATCCGGGGAGCTGTTTTTT
-	-	TRBV27	TRBJ2-7	CASSPRTAKGSYEQYF	TGTGCCAGCAGTCCCCGGACAGCGAAAGGCTCCTACGAGCAGTACTTC
-	-	TRBV5-1	TRBJ2-1	CASSLDRDFMVEQFF	TGCGCCAGCAGCTTGGACCGGGACTTTATGGTCGAGCAGTTCTTC
TRBD1	-	TRBV15	TRBJ1-5	CATSTDRGGGGQPQHF	TGTGCCACCAGCACAGACAGGGGCGGAGGTGGTCAGCCCCAGCATTTT
-	-	TRBV28	TRBJ1-1	CASSSRLAGVPEAFF	TGTGCCAGCAGTTCCCGCCTAGCCGGGGTCCCTGAAGCTTTCTTT
TRBD2	-	TRBV4-2	TRBJ2-2	CASSPGLAGVGGGELFF	TGTGCCAGCAGCCCGGGACTAGCGGGAGTTGGGGGCGGGGAGCTGTTTTTT
TRBD2	-	TRBV7-6	TRBJ2-7	CASSSSGTYEQYF	TGTGCCAGCAGTTCTAGCGGAACCTACGAGCAGTACTTC
TRBD2	-	TRBV6-5	TRBJ2-5	CASTSLAGGETQYF	TGTGCCAGCACCTCCCTCGCGGGAGGAGAGACCCAGTACTTC
-	-	TRBV2	TRBJ2-2	CASSREGRYSGELFF	TGTGCCAGTAGTCGAGAGGGCAGGTATTCCGGGGAGCTGTTTTTT
TRBD2	-	TRBV18	TRBJ2-5	CASSPGGLAGGETQYF	TGTGCCAGCTCACCGGGGGGACTAGCGGGAGGAGAGACCCAGTACTTC
-	-	TRBV18	TRBJ2-1	CASSPQKGPSGVVF	TGTGCCAGCTCACCACAGAAGGGGCCATCGGGTGTGGTCTTC
-	-	TRBV27	TRBJ2-3	CASSLSTGEGDTQYF	TGTGCCAGCAGTTTATCCACGGGAGAAGGAGATACGCAGTATTTT
TRBD2	-	TRBV18	TRBJ2-7	CASSPTSGSYEQYF	TGTGCCAGCTCACCGACTAGCGGCTCCTACGAGCAGTACTTC
TRBD1	-	TRBV27	TRBJ2-5	CASSSLGGGGETQYF	TGTGCCAGCAGTTCGTTAGGGGGCGGCGGGGAGACCCAGTACTTC
-	-	TRBV19	TRBJ2-3	CASSIGTDTQYF	TGTGCCAGTAGTATCGGCACAGATACGCAGTATTTT
-	-	TRBV7-2	TRBJ2-7	CASSFEAPSSYEQYF	TGTGCCAGCAGCTTCGAGGCCCCGAGCTCCTACGAGCAGTACTTC
TRBD2	-	TRBV2	TRBJ2-2	CASNPLAGFRRELFF	TGTGCCAGCAACCCCCTAGCGGGATTTAGGAGGGAGCTGTTTTTT
-	-	TRBV6-5	TRBJ1-4	CASSDPATGEKLFF	TGTGCCAGCAGTGACCCCGCGACGGGGGAAAAACTGTTTTTT
TRBD2	-	TRBV18	TRBJ2-1	CASSPGGLALSYNEQFF	TGTGCCAGCTCACCAGGAGGACTAGCGCTGTCCTACAATGAGCAGTTCTTC
TRBD1	-	TRBV28	TRBJ2-7	CASTERDRVNYEQYF	TGTGCCAGCACTGAGAGGGACAGGGTGAACTACGAGCAGTACTTC
-	-	TRBV2	TRBJ1-5	CASSEWGRGASSNQPQHF	TGTGCCAGCAGTGAATGGGGGAGGGGGGCCTCTAGCAATCAGCCCCAGCATTTT
TRBD1	-	TRBV5-1	TRBJ2-1	CASSLGQGKNEQFF	TGCGCCAGCAGCTTGGGACAGGGAAAAAATGAGCAGTTCTTC
-	-	TRBV18	TRBJ2-1	CASSPLGDEQFF	TGTGCCAGCTCGCCCCTAGGGGATGAGCAGTTCTTC
TRBD1	once	TRBV7-9	TRBJ2-1	CASFGGPPGQGTHEQFF	TGTGCCAGCTTTGGGGGCCCTCCGGGACAGGGGACCCATGAGCAGTTCTTC